The clone carrying this T cell receptor (beta chain) has a handful of counts. As yet, its antigen is unknown. Sampled while nominally healthy, donors likely had unrecorded immune exposures. The CDR3 sequence is 11 residues long. The ends were cut back, 6 bases at V and 11 bases at J, with 16 bases in the middle. Germline CDR1 reads DFQATT; CDR2 reads SNEGSKA (reference sequence). This sample is part of a study of cytomegalovirus exposure and HLA in healthy donors. Overall study: Within an early data release were around 87 million unique TCRs drawn from HLA-typed donors. Findings of the study overall: The majority of TCR sequences were rare, yet some public TCRs appeared in many donors.

With 60 Vbeta and 13 Jbeta primers, the PCR was carried out. Profiling relied on immunoSEQ multiplex PCR, and the TCRdb table lists in-frame clones only, not all of them. In the table there are roughly 86,000 clones, approximately 66% of which are singletons. The chain couples TRBV20-1 to TRBJ1-1; weak D call: TRBD1 (6 bases). Sample: PBMCs. The source is a man aged 25 to 40 in good health and CMV-seronegative. The CDR3 protein is CSARGGVGAFF. The CDR3, as DNA: TGCAGTGCCCGAGGGGGGGTTGGGGCTTTCTTT.